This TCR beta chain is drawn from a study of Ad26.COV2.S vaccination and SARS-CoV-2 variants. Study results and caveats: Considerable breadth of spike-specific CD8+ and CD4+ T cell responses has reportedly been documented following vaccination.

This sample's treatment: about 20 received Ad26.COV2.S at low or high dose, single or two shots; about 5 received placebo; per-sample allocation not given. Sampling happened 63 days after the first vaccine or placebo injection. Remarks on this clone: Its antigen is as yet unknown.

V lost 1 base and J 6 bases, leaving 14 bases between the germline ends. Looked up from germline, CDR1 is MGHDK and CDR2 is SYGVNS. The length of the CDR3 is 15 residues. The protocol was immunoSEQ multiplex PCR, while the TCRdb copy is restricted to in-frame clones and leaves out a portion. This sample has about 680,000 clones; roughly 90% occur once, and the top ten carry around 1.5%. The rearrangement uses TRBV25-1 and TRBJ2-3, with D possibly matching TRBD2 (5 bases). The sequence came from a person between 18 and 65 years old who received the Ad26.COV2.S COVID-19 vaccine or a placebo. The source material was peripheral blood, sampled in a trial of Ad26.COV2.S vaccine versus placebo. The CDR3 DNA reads TGTGCCAGCAGTGAATGGGCAGCCTCGGGGGATACGCAGTATTTT. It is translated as CASSEWAASGDTQYF. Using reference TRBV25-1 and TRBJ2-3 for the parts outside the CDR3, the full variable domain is EADIYQTPRYLVIGTGKKITLECSQTMGHDKMYWYQQDPGMELHLIHYSYGVNSTEKGDLSSESTVSRIRTEHFPLTLESARPSHTSQYLCASSEWAASGDTQYFGPGTRLTVL.